This TCR beta chain was observed in a study of T cells in localized non-small cell lung cancer. Data came from immunoSEQ multiplex PCR; TCRdb stores just in-frame clones and leaves some out. The repertoire holds 1,200 to 1,500 clones, with 25% to 30% as singletons. The uninvolved lung lay at least 2 cm from the tumor margin and lacked atypia. The study's findings and limits: Adjacent lung had a median around 60 of the 100 largest tumor clones. Tumor trailed uninvolved adjacent lung in T cell clonality, which peaked there. Among blood samples, higher T cell density accompanied longer overall survival.

Trimming took 5 bases from V and 0 from J, leaving 18 bases between them. The germline V gene encodes CDR1 SGDLS and CDR2 YYNGEE. The CDR3 is made up of 16 amino acids. To note about this clone: The antigen remains undetermined.

This specimen consisted of normal lung tissue next to the tumor, obtained before any cancer treatment. The receptor was isolated from a woman aged 40 to 75 with stage I squamous cell lung carcinoma. This chain joins TRBV9 and TRBJ2-7; no clear D gene. As DNA, the CDR3 is TGTGCCAGCAGTAAAGGTGGCGGCCTTAGCTCCTACGAGCAGTACTTC. Its translation is CASSKGGGLSSYEQYF.